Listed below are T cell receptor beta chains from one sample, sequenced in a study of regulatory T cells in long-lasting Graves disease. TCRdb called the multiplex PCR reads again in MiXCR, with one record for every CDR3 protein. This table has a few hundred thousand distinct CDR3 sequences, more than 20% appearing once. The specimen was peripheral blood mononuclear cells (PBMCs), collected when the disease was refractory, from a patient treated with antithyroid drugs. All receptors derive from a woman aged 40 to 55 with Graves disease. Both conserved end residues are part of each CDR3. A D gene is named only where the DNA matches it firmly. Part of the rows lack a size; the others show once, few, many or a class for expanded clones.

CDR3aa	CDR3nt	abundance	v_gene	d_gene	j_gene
CASAVNYEQYF	TGTGCCAGCGCCGTTAACTACGAGCAGTACTTC	many	TRBV28	-	TRBJ2-7
CASSVSETYEQYF	TGTGCTAGCAGCGTCTCCGAAACCTACGAGCAGTACTTC	-	TRBV7-7	-	TRBJ2-7
CASSPHRGKGANEKLFF	TGTGCCAGCAGTCCCCACAGGGGGAAGGGTGCTAATGAAAAACTGTTTTTT	many	TRBV12-3/TRBV12-4	TRBD1	TRBJ1-4
CASSAYRALNIEAFF	TGTGCCAGCAGTGCATACAGGGCATTGAACATTGAAGCTTTCTTT	few	TRBV27	-	TRBJ1-1
CASSSLNGGWKQYF	TGTGCCAGCAGCAGCTTGAATGGAGGATGGAAGCAGTACTTC	few	TRBV7-8	-	TRBJ2-7
CASSFDFTLNNEQFF	TGTGCCAGCAGTTTTGACTTCACTCTAAACAATGAGCAGTTCTTC	-	TRBV6-5	-	TRBJ2-1
CASSLQTGHFYEQYF	TGTGCCAGCAGTTTGCAAACAGGACACTTCTACGAGCAGTACTTC	many	TRBV12-3/TRBV12-4	-	TRBJ2-7
CSGTENTEAFF	TGCAGCGGAACAGAGAACACTGAGGCTTTCTTT	-	TRBV29-1	-	TRBJ1-1
CASRLTSGSSYEEQYF	TGCGCCAGCAGACTAACTAGCGGGTCATCCTACGAGGAGCAGTACTTC	-	TRBV4-1	TRBD2	TRBJ2-7
CSVDSLRLRDRGNYGYTF	TGCAGCGTAGACTCCCTCCGCCTTCGGGACAGGGGAAACTATGGCTACACCTTC	many	TRBV29-1	TRBD1	TRBJ1-2
CASSYWLNEKLFF	TGTGCCAGCAGTTACTGGTTGAATGAAAAACTGTTTTTT	many	TRBV6-9	-	TRBJ1-4
CASSLGQGALQPQHF	TGTGCCAGCAGCTTAGGACAGGGGGCCCTTCAGCCCCAGCATTTT	few	TRBV5-5	TRBD1	TRBJ1-5
CASSGGQSDTEAFF	TGTGCCAGCAGCGGGGGCCAGTCGGACACTGAAGCTTTCTTT	few	TRBV9	-	TRBJ1-1
CATSSNRASEGNTIYF	TGTGCCACCAGCAGTAACCGGGCCTCCGAGGGAAACACCATATATTTT	few	TRBV15	-	TRBJ1-3
CASSLVEGWHEQFF	TGTGCCAGCAGCTTAGTTGAAGGTTGGCATGAGCAGTTCTTC	-	TRBV7-9	-	TRBJ2-1
CASGPGNEQYF	TGCGCCAGTGGCCCAGGGAACGAGCAGTACTTC	-	TRBV4-1	-	TRBJ2-7
CASSSWTSGGSGANVLTF	TGTGCCAGTAGTTCCTGGACTAGCGGGGGCTCTGGGGCCAACGTCCTGACTTTC	-	TRBV19	TRBD2	TRBJ2-6
CSADRFNYGYTF	TGCAGTGCAGACAGGTTTAACTATGGCTACACCTTC	many	TRBV20-1	-	TRBJ1-2
CASGQRLNSPLHF	TGTGCCTCGGGGCAGAGACTTAATTCACCCCTCCACTTT	many	TRBV28	-	TRBJ1-6
CATERVARTEAFF	TGTGCCACCGAGAGGGTGGCTCGCACTGAAGCTTTCTTT	many	TRBV28	-	TRBJ1-1
CASSPNRDQPQHF	TGTGCCAGCAGCCCGAACAGGGATCAGCCCCAGCATTTT	many	TRBV11-2	-	TRBJ1-5
CASSSAEVSYNEQFF	TGTGCCAGCAGTTCCGCGGAAGTCTCCTACAATGAGCAGTTCTTC	few	TRBV6-5	-	TRBJ2-1
CASSLYLEQYF	TGTGCCAGCAGCCTATACCTGGAGCAGTACTTC	few	TRBV7-9	-	TRBJ2-7
CAISRPWPSYEQYF	TGTGCCATCTCCCGGCCATGGCCCTCCTACGAGCAGTACTTC	few	TRBV10-3	-	TRBJ2-7
CASSLGRGGYNEQFF	TGTGCCAGCAGCTTAGGCCGGGGAGGCTACAATGAGCAGTTCTTC	-	TRBV11-2	-	TRBJ2-1
CASSLKRVSYNEQFF	TGTGCCAGCAGTTTGAAGCGGGTTTCCTACAATGAGCAGTTCTTC	-	TRBV27	-	TRBJ2-1
CASRRIKREIGNEQFF	TGTGCCAGCAGAAGAATTAAGCGGGAGATCGGGAATGAGCAGTTCTTC	-	TRBV6-1	TRBD2	TRBJ2-1
CASRITGGYGYTF	TGTGCCAGCAGAATAACAGGAGGGTATGGCTACACCTTC	-	TRBV28	-	TRBJ1-2
CASTAQGSGANVLTF	TGTGCCAGCACCGCACAGGGCTCTGGGGCCAACGTCCTGACTTTC	many	TRBV28	-	TRBJ2-6
CASSPSGTGGYEQYF	TGTGCCAGCAGCCCCTCAGGGACAGGGGGCTACGAGCAGTACTTC	many	TRBV6-2/TRBV6-3	TRBD1	TRBJ2-7
CASSLEGGIQYF	TGTGCCAGCAGCCTAGAGGGGGGAATACAGTACTTC	few	TRBV7-9	-	TRBJ2-5
CASSPWSGELFF	TGTGCCAGTAGTCCTTGGTCCGGGGAGCTGTTTTTT	-	TRBV19	-	TRBJ2-2
CASSQVGRPDTQYF	TGCGCCAGCAGCCAAGTGGGTAGGCCAGATACGCAGTATTTT	-	TRBV4-1	-	TRBJ2-3
CASSDGLEGPWGVIQYF	TGTGCCAGCAGCGACGGACTAGAGGGGCCTTGGGGCGTGATTCAGTACTTC	many	TRBV5-5	TRBD2	TRBJ2-4
CSAWTHSYEQYF	TGCAGTGCTTGGACACATTCCTACGAGCAGTACTTC	many	TRBV20-1	-	TRBJ2-7
CARSFPMPHRRYGYTF	TGTGCCCGCAGCTTCCCCATGCCCCACAGGCGTTATGGCTACACCTTC	-	TRBV28	-	TRBJ1-2
CSALRDTAWGEQYF	TGCAGTGCTCTCCGGGACACAGCTTGGGGCGAGCAGTACTTC	many	TRBV20-1	-	TRBJ2-7
CATSRDRIPVRGVSEAFF	TGTGCCACCAGCAGAGATAGGATTCCGGTAAGAGGGGTCTCTGAAGCTTTCTTT	few	TRBV15	-	TRBJ1-1
CASSLGAGVPGELFF	TGTGCCAGCAGCTTAGGAGCGGGAGTACCCGGGGAGCTGTTTTTT	-	TRBV7-9	TRBD2	TRBJ2-2
CASSPGSPIYGYTF	TGCGCCAGCAGCCCCGGATCCCCGATTTATGGCTACACCTTC	few	TRBV5-1	-	TRBJ1-2
CASAVQSTGELFF	TGCGCCAGCGCAGTACAGAGCACCGGGGAGCTGTTTTTT	-	TRBV5-1	-	TRBJ2-2
CAWSVGGSGNTIYF	TGTGCCTGGAGTGTTGGGGGCTCTGGAAACACCATATATTTT	-	TRBV30	-	TRBJ1-3
CASSRSVGGGEAFF	TGCGCCAGCAGCCGGTCCGTGGGGGGGGGTGAAGCTTTCTTT	-	TRBV4-1	-	TRBJ1-1
CASSKLGTSGYYEQYF	TGTGCCAGTAGCAAACTAGGGACTAGCGGATACTACGAGCAGTACTTC	-	TRBV19	TRBD2	TRBJ2-7
CASSVGVGEQYF	TGCGCCAGCTCGGTAGGGGTCGGTGAGCAGTACTTC	-	TRBV5-1	-	TRBJ2-7
CASSLSYGGGFYEQYF	TGTGCCAGCAGTTTATCGTATGGGGGGGGGTTTTACGAGCAGTACTTC	many	TRBV27	TRBD2	TRBJ2-7
CASSYDRYNEQFF	TGTGCCAGCAGTTATGACAGATACAATGAGCAGTTCTTC	-	TRBV6-2/TRBV6-3	-	TRBJ2-1
CASTKAGGYEQYF	TGTGCCAGTACCAAGGCGGGTGGCTACGAGCAGTACTTC	few	TRBV19	-	TRBJ2-7
CASSLAAGGYEQYF	TGTGCCAGCAGCTTAGCGGCAGGGGGCTACGAGCAGTACTTC	many	TRBV5-1	-	TRBJ2-7
CASTLTWGQTQYF	TGTGCCAGCACTCTAACTTGGGGTCAGACCCAGTACTTC	few	TRBV7-9	-	TRBJ2-5
CASTPWEKGNEQFF	TGTGCCAGCACCCCCTGGGAGAAGGGCAATGAGCAGTTCTTC	-	TRBV12-3/TRBV12-4	-	TRBJ2-1
CASSSSPAETQYF	TGTGCCAGCAGTTCAAGTCCCGCAGAGACCCAGTACTTC	many	TRBV2	-	TRBJ2-5
CASSGGQGATGELFF	TGTGCCAGCAGTGGAGGACAGGGGGCGACCGGGGAGCTGTTTTTT	few	TRBV12-3/TRBV12-4	TRBD1	TRBJ2-2
CASSLALLRSETQYF	TGTGCCAGCAGCTTAGCTTTACTTAGAAGTGAGACCCAGTACTTC	few	TRBV7-6	-	TRBJ2-5
CAWRDRGFPEQYF	TGTGCCTGGAGGGACAGGGGGTTCCCCGAGCAGTACTTC	few	TRBV30	TRBD1	TRBJ2-7